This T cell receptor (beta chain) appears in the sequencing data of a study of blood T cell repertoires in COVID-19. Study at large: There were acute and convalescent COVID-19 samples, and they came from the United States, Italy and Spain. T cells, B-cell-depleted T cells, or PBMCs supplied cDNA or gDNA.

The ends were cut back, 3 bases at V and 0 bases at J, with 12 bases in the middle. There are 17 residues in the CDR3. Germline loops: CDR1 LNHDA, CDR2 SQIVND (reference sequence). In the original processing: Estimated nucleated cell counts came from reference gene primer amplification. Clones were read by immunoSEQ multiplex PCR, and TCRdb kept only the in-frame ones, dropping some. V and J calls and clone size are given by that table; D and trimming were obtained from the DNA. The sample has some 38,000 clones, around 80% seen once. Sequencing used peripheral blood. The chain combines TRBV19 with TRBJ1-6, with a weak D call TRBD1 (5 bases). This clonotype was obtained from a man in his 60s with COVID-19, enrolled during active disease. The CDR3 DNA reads TGTGCCAGTAGTATGGCCGGGGGGAGCTCCTATAATTCACCCCTCCACTTT. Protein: CASSMAGGSSYNSPLHF.